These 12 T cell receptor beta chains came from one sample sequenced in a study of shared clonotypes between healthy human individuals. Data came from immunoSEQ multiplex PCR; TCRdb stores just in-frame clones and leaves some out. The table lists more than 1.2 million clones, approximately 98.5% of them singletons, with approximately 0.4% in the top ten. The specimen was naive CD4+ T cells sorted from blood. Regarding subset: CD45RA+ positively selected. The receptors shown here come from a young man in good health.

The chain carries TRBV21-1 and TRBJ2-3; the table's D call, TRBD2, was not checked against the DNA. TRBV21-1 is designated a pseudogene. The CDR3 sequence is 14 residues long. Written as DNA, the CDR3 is TGTGCCAGGAAAGGCAGCGGAGGTACAGATACGCAGTATTTT. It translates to CARKGSGGTDTQYF.

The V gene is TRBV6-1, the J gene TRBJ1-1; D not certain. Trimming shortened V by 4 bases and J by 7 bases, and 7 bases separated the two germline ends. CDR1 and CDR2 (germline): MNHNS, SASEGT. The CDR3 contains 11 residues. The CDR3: CASSVNGEAFF. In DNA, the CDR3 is TGTGCCAGCAGTGTCAATGGTGAAGCTTTCTTT.

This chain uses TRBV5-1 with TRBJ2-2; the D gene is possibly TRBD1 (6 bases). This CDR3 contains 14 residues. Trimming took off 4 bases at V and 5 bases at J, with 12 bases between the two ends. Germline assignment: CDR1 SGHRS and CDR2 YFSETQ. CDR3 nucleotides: TGCGCCAGCAGCCAGGGACAAAAAACCGGGGAGCTGTTTTTT. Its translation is CASSQGQKTGELFF.

The CDR3 nucleotides are TGTGCCAGCAGTTCCCCGTGGGGGACGGGGGCCGACGAGCAGTACTTC. Translated, it gives CASSSPWGTGADEQYF. The V call is TRBV28, the J call TRBJ2-7; tentatively, D is TRBD1 or TRBD2 (6 bases each). Germline V lookup: CDR1 MDHEN, CDR2 SYDVKM. CDR3 length equals 16 residues. Trimming took 4 bases from V and 5 from J, leaving 21 bases between them.

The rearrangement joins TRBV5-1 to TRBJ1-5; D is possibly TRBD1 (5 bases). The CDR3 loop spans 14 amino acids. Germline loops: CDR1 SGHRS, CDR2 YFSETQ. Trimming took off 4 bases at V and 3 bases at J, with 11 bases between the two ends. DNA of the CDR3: TGCGCCAGCAGCCTCCCGGGGCCCAATCAGCCCCAGCATTTT. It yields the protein CASSLPGPNQPQHF.

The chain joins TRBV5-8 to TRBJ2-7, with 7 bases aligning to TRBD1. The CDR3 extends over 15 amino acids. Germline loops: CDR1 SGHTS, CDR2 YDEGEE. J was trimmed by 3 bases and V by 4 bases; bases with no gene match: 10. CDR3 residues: CASSRGDRVVYEQYF. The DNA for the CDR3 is TGTGCCAGCAGCCGAGGAGACAGGGTGGTCTACGAGCAGTACTTC.

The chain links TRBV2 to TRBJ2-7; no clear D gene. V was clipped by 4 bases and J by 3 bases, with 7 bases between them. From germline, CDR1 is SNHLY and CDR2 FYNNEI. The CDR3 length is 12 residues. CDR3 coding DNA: TGTGCCAGCAGTGGACTTAACTACGAGCAGTACTTC. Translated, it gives CASSGLNYEQYF.

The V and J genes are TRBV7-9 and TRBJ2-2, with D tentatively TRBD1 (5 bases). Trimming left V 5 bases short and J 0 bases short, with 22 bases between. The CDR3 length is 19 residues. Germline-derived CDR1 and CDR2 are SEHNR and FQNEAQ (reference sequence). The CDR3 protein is CASSTHSWRQTANTGELFF. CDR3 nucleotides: TGTGCCAGCAGCACCCATAGTTGGCGACAGACCGCGAACACCGGGGAGCTGTTTTTT.

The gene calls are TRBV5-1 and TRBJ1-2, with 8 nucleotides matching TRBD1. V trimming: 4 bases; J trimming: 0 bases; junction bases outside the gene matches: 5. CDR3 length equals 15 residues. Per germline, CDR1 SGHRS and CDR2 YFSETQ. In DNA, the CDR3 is TGCGCCAGCAGCAAGGACAGGGAACCTAACTATGGCTACACCTTC. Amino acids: CASSKDREPNYGYTF.

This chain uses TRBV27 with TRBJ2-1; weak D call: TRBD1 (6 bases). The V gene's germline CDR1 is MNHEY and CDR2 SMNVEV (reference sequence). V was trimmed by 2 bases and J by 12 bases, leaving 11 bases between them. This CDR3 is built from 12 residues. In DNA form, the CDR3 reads TGTGCCAGCAGTTTAAGGGGGAGCCTGCAGTTCTTC. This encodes CASSLRGSLQFF.

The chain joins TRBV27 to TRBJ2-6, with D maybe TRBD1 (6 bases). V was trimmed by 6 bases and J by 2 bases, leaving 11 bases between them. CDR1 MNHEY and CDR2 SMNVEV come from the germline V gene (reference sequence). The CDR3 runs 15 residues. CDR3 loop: CASRRTGPGANVLTF. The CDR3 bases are TGTGCCAGCAGACGCACAGGGCCTGGGGCCAACGTCCTGACTTTC.

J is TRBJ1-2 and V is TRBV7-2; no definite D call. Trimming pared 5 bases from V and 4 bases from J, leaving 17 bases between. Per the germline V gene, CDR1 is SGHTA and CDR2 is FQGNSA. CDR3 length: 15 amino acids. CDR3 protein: CASSQEGIQSYGYTF. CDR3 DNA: TGTGCCAGCAGCCAAGAAGGGATCCAGTCCTATGGCTACACCTTC.